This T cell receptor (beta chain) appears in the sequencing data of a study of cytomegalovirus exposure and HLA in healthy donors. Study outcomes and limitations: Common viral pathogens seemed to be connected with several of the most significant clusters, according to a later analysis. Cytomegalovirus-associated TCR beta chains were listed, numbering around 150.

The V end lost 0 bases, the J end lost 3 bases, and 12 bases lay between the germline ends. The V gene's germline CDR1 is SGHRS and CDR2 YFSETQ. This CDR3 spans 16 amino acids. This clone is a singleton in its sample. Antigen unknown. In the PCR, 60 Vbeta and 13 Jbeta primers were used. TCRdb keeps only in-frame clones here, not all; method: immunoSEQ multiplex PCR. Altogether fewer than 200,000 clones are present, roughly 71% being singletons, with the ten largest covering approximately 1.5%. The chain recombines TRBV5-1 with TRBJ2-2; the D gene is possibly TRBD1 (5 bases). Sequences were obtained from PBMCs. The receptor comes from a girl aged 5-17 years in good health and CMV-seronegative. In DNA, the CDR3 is TGCGCCAGCAGCTTGGCCCAGGGTGGATACACCGGGGAGCTGTTTTTT. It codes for CASSLAQGGYTGELFF.